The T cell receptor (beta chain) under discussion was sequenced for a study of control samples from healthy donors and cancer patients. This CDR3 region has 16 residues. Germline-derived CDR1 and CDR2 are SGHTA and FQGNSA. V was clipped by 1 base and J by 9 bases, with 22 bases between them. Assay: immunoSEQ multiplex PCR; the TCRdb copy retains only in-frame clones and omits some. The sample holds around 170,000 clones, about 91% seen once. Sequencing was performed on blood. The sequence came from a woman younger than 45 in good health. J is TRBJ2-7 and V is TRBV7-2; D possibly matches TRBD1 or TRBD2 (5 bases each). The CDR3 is CASSLGPLAGGDAQYF. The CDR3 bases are TGTGCCAGCAGCTTAGGGCCCCTGGCGGGTGGGGACGCGCAGTACTTC.